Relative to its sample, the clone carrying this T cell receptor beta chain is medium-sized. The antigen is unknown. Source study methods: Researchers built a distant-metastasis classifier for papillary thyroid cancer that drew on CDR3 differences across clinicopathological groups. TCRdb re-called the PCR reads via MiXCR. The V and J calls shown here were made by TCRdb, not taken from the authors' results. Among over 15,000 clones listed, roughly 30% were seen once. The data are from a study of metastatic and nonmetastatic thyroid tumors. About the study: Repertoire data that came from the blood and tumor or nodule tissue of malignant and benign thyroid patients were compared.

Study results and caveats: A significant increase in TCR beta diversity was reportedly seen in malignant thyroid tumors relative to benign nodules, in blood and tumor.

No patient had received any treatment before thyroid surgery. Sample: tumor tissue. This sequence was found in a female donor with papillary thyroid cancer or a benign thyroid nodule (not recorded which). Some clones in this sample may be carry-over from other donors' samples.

CDR3 DNA: TGCGCCAGCAGCCCCGGCGGCGGGGGGGGAGAGACCCAGTACTTC. It yields the protein CASSPGGGGGETQYF. The chain combines TRBV5-1 with TRBJ2-5, with 9 bases fitting TRBD2. This CDR3 has 15 residues. V trimming: 4 bases; J trimming: 4 bases; junction bases outside the gene matches: 8. Germline assignment: CDR1 SGHRS and CDR2 YFSETQ.